The entry below gives a single TCR beta chain sequence along with its context. Reverse transcribed after extraction, RNA yielded cDNA as the sequencing template. Clones were sequenced by immunoSEQ multiplex PCR, and TCRdb holds only the in-frame ones, with some missing. The sample holds around 250,000 clones, under 70% seen once. The data were taken from a study of CD8+ T cells in alopecia areata. Trimming removed 4 bases at V and 3 bases at J, with 12 bases between. The germline CDR1 and CDR2 sequences are MNHEY and SVGAGI. The CDR3 sequence is 14 residues long. The clonotype originates from a human donor with alopecia areata. Sample: CD4+ T cells sorted from blood, taken at week 0. The chain joins TRBV6-5 to TRBJ1-2; no clear D gene. CDR3 sequence reads: CASSSLVRDYGYTF. CDR3 bases: TGTGCCAGCAGTTCGCTAGTAAGGGACTATGGCTACACCTTC.